These T cell receptor beta chains were read from a single sample in a study of post-analysis software for immune sequencing data. One entry per CDR3 protein, called by TCRdb with MiXCR from the PCR reads. Of under 650,000 distinct CDR3 sequences listed, roughly 47% are singletons. Sequencing was carried out using blood. These receptors were collected from a girl aged 5-17 years with multiple sclerosis. Both conserved end residues are part of each CDR3. The D gene is left open where the match is weak. Clone sizes are given selectively: once, few, many, or a class where the clone is expanded.

d_call	clone_size	v_call	cdr3_length	j_call	cdr3_aa	cdr3_nt
-	-	TRBV29-1	13	TRBJ1-5	CSAGSLGNQPQHF	TGCAGCGCAGGGTCATTGGGGAATCAGCCCCAGCATTTT
-	few	TRBV10-3	15	TRBJ1-5	CAISEASQGNQPQHF	TGTGCCATCAGTGAAGCGTCACAGGGCAATCAGCCCCAGCATTTT
-	-	TRBV10-3	14	TRBJ1-2	CAISESVGISGYTF	TGTGCCATCAGTGAGTCGGTAGGGATCTCGGGCTACACCTTC
-	-	TRBV3-1	14	TRBJ1-1	CASSQDGWGAEAFF	TGTGCCAGCAGCCAAGATGGGTGGGGGGCTGAAGCTTTCTTT
-	-	TRBV29-1	13	TRBJ1-1	CSVQGVFNTEAFF	TGCAGCGTCCAGGGAGTCTTTAACACTGAAGCTTTCTTT
TRBD2	few	TRBV12-3/TRBV12-4	18	TRBJ2-4	CASSTSRGLAGPSDIQYF	TGTGCCAGCAGTACCAGTAGGGGACTAGCGGGCCCATCGGACATTCAGTACTTC
-	-	TRBV21-1	16	TRBJ2-4	CASSKSFRDTIFLQYF	TGTGCCAGCAGCAAGAGTTTCCGGGACACAATTTTCCTTCAGTACTTC
-	few	TRBV20-1	14	TRBJ2-1	CSAPLPFRYNEQFF	TGCAGTGCCCCCCTTCCATTTCGATACAATGAGCAGTTCTTC
TRBD1	-	TRBV6-6	14	TRBJ1-2	CASGQGDREAGYTF	TGTGCCAGCGGACAAGGGGACAGGGAGGCTGGCTACACCTTC
TRBD2	-	TRBV29-1	15	TRBJ2-7	CSGDSGGRSYNEQYF	TGCAGCGGTGATAGCGGGGGCAGATCCTACAATGAGCAGTACTTC
TRBD1	-	TRBV15	17	TRBJ1-2	CATSRGYRDSLFYGYTF	TGTGCCACCAGCAGAGGGTACCGGGACAGCCTTTTCTATGGCTACACCTTC
-	-	TRBV29-1	13	TRBJ1-2	CSVGPIPDKGYTF	TGCAGCGTTGGCCCGATCCCAGACAAGGGCTACACCTTC
-	-	TRBV20-1	14	TRBJ2-1	CSAQIGRTTNEQFF	TGCAGTGCCCAAATAGGACGGACTACCAATGAGCAGTTCTTC